The 17 T cell receptor beta chains reported below all come from one sample, sequenced in a study of cytomegalovirus exposure and HLA in healthy donors. The PCR was carried out with 60 Vbeta primers and 13 Jbeta primers. Repertoires were generated with immunoSEQ multiplex PCR, while TCRdb's copy carries only in-frame clones and drops some. The table records 150,000 to 200,000 clones, around nine tenths of them present only once. Material for sequencing was PBMCs. The receptors here all came from a woman aged 18-30 years in good health and CMV-seronegative.

In DNA form, the CDR3 reads TGTGCCAGCAGTGAAGGCTTAGGGGGTCAAGAGACCCAGTACTTC. Its protein is CASSEGLGGQETQYF. V and J are TRBV2 and TRBJ2-5; maybe TRBD1 (6 bases). Germline V gives CDR1 SNHLY, CDR2 FYNNEI. The V and J ends lost 1 base and 2 bases respectively, with 11 bases between them. This CDR3 is 15 amino acids long. Together with reference TRBV2 and TRBJ2-5, the CDR3 gives the full variable domain: EPEVTQTPSHQVTQMGQEVILRCVPISNHLYFYWYRQILGQKVEFLVSFYNNEISEKSEIFDDQFSVERPDGSNFTLKIRSTKLEDSAMYFCASSEGLGGQETQYFGPGTRLLVL.

This clone was detected only once. The chain links TRBV6-4 to TRBJ1-1; D gene ambiguous. Germline CDR1 and CDR2: MRHNA and SNTAGT. CDR3 length: 15 residues. Trimming removed 0 bases at V and 0 bases at J, with 8 bases between. CDR3 bases: TGTGCCAGCAGTGACTCGGAAACTATGAACACTGAAGCTTTCTTT. Its translation is CASSDSETMNTEAFF.

This chain connects TRBV13 to TRBJ2-1; 14 bases line up with TRBD2. The germline V gene encodes CDR1 PRHDT and CDR2 FYEKMQ (reference sequence). J gave up 10 bases and V 5 bases, and 7 bases lay outside the gene matches. The CDR3 is 15 residues long. The CDR3 loop is CASSPGLAGVTEQFF. DNA for the CDR3: TGTGCCAGCAGCCCGGGACTAGCGGGAGTCACCGAGCAGTTCTTC.

Worth noting for this clone: At one of its ends the junction is not consistent with the germline gene, which may arise from a read error. The gene calls are TRBV15 and TRBJ1-2; perhaps TRBD1 as D (6 bases). The CDR3 has 15 amino acids. The V gene's germline CDR1 is LNHNV and CDR2 YYDKDF (reference sequence). The CDR3 region is CATSREGTTSGGYAF. The CDR3 region has the DNA TGTGCCACCAGCAGAGAGGGGACAACCTCTGGGGGCTACGCCTTC.

The chain employs TRBV6-1 and TRBJ2-5; 13 bases align to TRBD2. This CDR3 is built from 18 residues. Germline loops: CDR1 MNHNS, CDR2 SASEGT. J was trimmed by 3 bases and V by 2 bases; bases with no gene match: 9. The CDR3 loop is CASSEFGTSGAWKETQYF. DNA for the CDR3: TGTGCCAGCAGTGAATTTGGGACTAGCGGGGCATGGAAAGAGACCCAGTACTTC.

V and J are TRBV6-6 and TRBJ1-4; possibly TRBD1 for D (6 bases). The CDR3 extends over 13 amino acids. Germline CDR1 is MNHNY and CDR2 is SVGAGI (reference sequence). CDR3 nucleotide sequence: TGTGCTACCCTGGGGGCGATTGGAGAAAAACTGTTTTTT. Its protein product is CATLGAIGEKLFF.

The chain combines TRBV4-1 with TRBJ2-7; 10 positions match TRBD2. The CDR3 length is 16 residues. After removal of 0 bases from V and 6 bases from J, the junction contained 8 bases not matched to a gene. The germline CDR1 and CDR2 sequences are MGHRA and YSYEKL. The CDR3 DNA follows: TGCGCCAGCAGCCAAGAGGTCCTAGCGGGGGCGGGCGAGCAGTACTTC. As protein: CASSQEVLAGAGEQYF.

This chain connects TRBV11-3 to TRBJ2-1, with D tentatively TRBD2 (5 bases). Germline loops: CDR1 SGHNT, CDR2 YENEEA. The V and J ends lost 5 bases and 0 bases respectively, with 14 bases between them. CDR3 length equals 16 residues. The CDR3 region is CASSTSGLSSYNEQFF. As DNA, the CDR3 is TGTGCCAGCAGCACTAGTGGTTTGAGCTCCTACAATGAGCAGTTCTTC. Full variable domain (outside the CDR3, taken from reference TRBV11-3 and TRBJ2-1): EAGVVQSPRYKIIEKKQPVAFWCNPISGHNTLYWYLQNLGQGPELLIRYENEEAVDDSQLPKDRFSAERLKGVDSTLKIQPAELGDSAVYLCASSTSGLSSYNEQFFGPGTRLTVL.

The chain couples TRBV13 to TRBJ1-2; D possibly corresponds to TRBD1 (6 bases). Germline V lookup: CDR1 PRHDT, CDR2 FYEKMQ (reference sequence). The CDR3 runs 15 residues. Trimming shortened V by 4 bases and J by 6 bases, and 18 bases separated the two germline ends. CDR3 amino acids: CASSSTGWGRDGYTF. In DNA, the CDR3 is TGTGCCAGCAGCTCTACAGGGTGGGGGCGGGATGGCTACACCTTC.

The CDR3 region is CASSRTGAVLGYTF. CDR3 DNA: TGTGCCAGCAGCCGGACAGGGGCAGTCCTGGGCTACACCTTC. The genes are TRBV5-4 and TRBJ1-2; 9 nucleotides match TRBD1. Germline V gene lookup returns CDR1 SGHNT and CDR2 YYREEE (reference sequence). V lost 4 bases and J lost 8; bases outside the gene matches: 9. The CDR3 is 14 amino acids. Full variable domain (missing parts from reference TRBV5-4 and TRBJ1-2): ETGVTQSPTHLIKTRGQQVTLRCSSQSGHNTVSWYQQALGQGPQFIFQYYREEENGRGNFPPRFSGLQFPNYSSELNVNALELDDSALYLCASSRTGAVLGYTFGSGTRLTVV.

For the CDR3, the DNA is TGTGCCAGCAGTTACGGGGGGGAGGGGCCGAACACTGAAGCTTTCTTT. It yields the protein CASSYGGEGPNTEAFF. The chain recombines TRBV6-5 with TRBJ1-1; TRBD1 might be the D (5 bases). The germline CDR1 and CDR2 sequences are MNHEY and SVGAGI. The CDR3 sequence is 16 residues long. Trimming took off 2 bases at V and 1 base at J, with 14 bases between the two ends.

V is TRBV6-5 and J is TRBJ2-5; perhaps TRBD1 as D (7 bases). V was pared by 2 bases and J by 3 bases, with 10 bases between. CDR3 length: 14 amino acids. Germline CDR1 and CDR2: MNHEY and SVGAGI. The DNA of the CDR3 is TGTGCCAGCAGTTACGGCGGGACAGAAGAGACCCAGTACTTC. Translated, it gives CASSYGGTEETQYF.

The chain has TRBV30 and TRBJ1-2, with TRBD1 matching 9 bases. V shed 3 bases and J 5 bases; nucleotides not matched to a gene: 7. The CDR3 loop spans 14 amino acids. Germline V gene lookup returns CDR1 GTSNPN and CDR2 SVGIG (reference sequence). The CDR3 sequence: CAWREQGAFYGYTF. The CDR3 bases are TGTGCCTGGAGGGAACAGGGGGCTTTTTATGGCTACACCTTC.

A few counts support this clone. The rearrangement links TRBV5-6 to TRBJ2-3; weak D call: TRBD2 (5 bases). This CDR3 comprises 17 residues. V shed 0 bases and J shed 2 bases, with 16 bases lying between them. CDR1 SGHDT and CDR2 YYEEEE come from the germline V gene. The CDR3, as DNA: TGTGCCAGCAGCTTGGTAGTCGGACTGACAACCACAGATACGCAGTATTTT. This encodes CASSLVVGLTTTDTQYF.

The chain employs TRBV19 and TRBJ2-5; 7 bases line up with TRBD1. The J call may be incorrect, as the DNA end agrees better with TRBJ2-7. CDR3 length: 15 amino acids. CDR1 and CDR2 (germline): LNHDA, SQIVND (reference sequence). The CDR3 nucleotides read TGTGCCAGTAGCAAGGACAGGCGACACTCCTACGAGCAGTACTTC. Protein product: CASSKDRRHSYEQYF.

V and J are TRBV9 and TRBJ1-1; D unresolved. V lost 3 bases and J 8 bases, leaving 17 bases between the germline ends. The CDR3 is 14 amino acids. Per germline, CDR1 SGDLS and CDR2 YYNGEE. This chain's CDR3 is CASSDRRLPGEAFF. CDR3 bases: TGTGCCAGCAGCGACCGACGCCTCCCCGGGGAAGCTTTCTTT.

The rearrangement uses TRBV28 and TRBJ2-7; possibly TRBD1 for D (5 bases). CDR3 length: 15 residues. V was shortened by 8 bases and J by 3 bases, with 20 bases between the two germline ends. Germline V gene data show CDR1 as MDHEN and CDR2 as SYDVKM. This CDR3 is CASQNTPDSFYEQYF. CDR3 coding DNA: TGTGCCAGCCAAAACACTCCCGACAGCTTCTACGAGCAGTACTTC.